These T cell receptor beta chains were read from a single sample in a study of Ad26.COV2.S vaccination and SARS-CoV-2 variants. Only in-frame clones appear in the TCRdb table, and some are missing; sequencing was by immunoSEQ multiplex PCR. The table includes some 250,000 clones, around nine tenths detected once. The sequences come from peripheral blood, collected in a trial of Ad26.COV2.S vaccine versus placebo. Receptors were obtained from a person aged 18-60 years who received the Ad26.COV2.S COVID-19 vaccine or a placebo. The CDR3 runs from the conserved cysteine through the conserved F or W. A D gene is named only where the DNA matches it firmly. Rows may omit the clone size; those that give it use once, few, many or a size class.

TRBV7-9	NA	NA	TRBJ2-5	CASSRFGGRGFQETQYF	TGTGCCAGCAGCCGTTTTGGGGGACGGGGGTTCCAAGAGACCCAGTACTTC
TRBV9	TRBD2	NA	TRBJ2-5	CASSVGTSGDQETQYF	TGTGCCAGCAGCGTAGGTACTAGCGGGGACCAAGAGACCCAGTACTTC
TRBV5-1	TRBD2	NA	TRBJ2-5	CASSPAGSGGAYQETQYF	TGCGCCAGCAGCCCCGCAGGTAGCGGGGGGGCGTACCAAGAGACCCAGTACTTC
TRBV6-2/TRBV6-3	NA	NA	TRBJ1-1	CASSPWGQIMNTEAFF	TGTGCCAGCAGTCCCTGGGGTCAGATAATGAACACTGAAGCTTTCTTT
TRBV9	TRBD2	NA	TRBJ2-1	CASSTLAGGFRYEQFF	TGTGCCAGCAGCACGCTAGCGGGGGGGTTTAGGTATGAGCAGTTCTTC
TRBV13	NA	NA	TRBJ2-2	CASSQGTAFLSGELFF	TGTGCCAGCAGCCAGGGGACTGCCTTTTTATCCGGGGAGCTGTTTTTT
TRBV11-2	NA	NA	TRBJ2-5	CASSLVSSAIIKETQYF	TGTGCCAGCAGCTTAGTGTCGTCAGCAATCATAAAAGAGACCCAGTACTTC
TRBV3-1/TRBV3-2	NA	NA	TRBJ2-4	CASSQDFRAKNIQYF	TGTGCCAGCAGCCAAGATTTTCGGGCCAAAAACATTCAGTACTTC
TRBV6-5	NA	NA	TRBJ2-7	CASSRTTTSSYEQYF	TGTGCCAGCAGCAGGACAACGACGAGCTCCTACGAGCAGTACTTC
TRBV27	NA	once	TRBJ2-6	CASSFGSGANVLTF	TGTGCCAGCAGTTTCGGCTCTGGGGCCAACGTCCTGACTTTC
TRBV6-5	NA	NA	TRBJ1-2	CASTHLQGAYGYTF	TGTGCCAGCACCCACTTACAGGGAGCCTATGGCTACACCTTC
TRBV5-1	NA	NA	TRBJ2-7	CASSSGLLHSYEQYF	TGCGCCAGCAGCTCGGGACTTCTTCACTCCTACGAGCAGTACTTC
TRBV4-3	NA	NA	TRBJ1-2	CASSQDQRGGYTF	TGCGCCAGCAGCCAAGACCAAAGGGGAGGCTACACCTTC
TRBV21-1	NA	NA	TRBJ2-3	CASSLASTDTQYF	TGTGCCAGCAGCCTCGCGAGCACAGATACGCAGTATTTT
TRBV9	NA	NA	TRBJ1-1	CASSVAALGNTEAFF	TGTGCCAGCAGCGTAGCGGCACTAGGGAACACTGAAGCTTTCTTT
TRBV28	NA	NA	TRBJ1-1	CASRPFRGGSHMNTEAFF	TGTGCCAGCAGGCCTTTCCGCGGTGGCTCCCACATGAACACTGAAGCTTTCTTT
TRBV11-2	TRBD1	few	TRBJ2-3	CASSFGQGVPLDPQYF	TGTGCCAGCAGCTTTGGACAGGGAGTTCCCCTCGACCCGCAGTATTTT
TRBV13	NA	NA	TRBJ1-2	CASSEGVRGYTF	TGTGCCAGCAGCGAAGGGGTTAGAGGCTACACCTTC
TRBV4-2	TRBD2	NA	TRBJ2-5	CASSQDRLATGTQYF	TGTGCCAGCAGCCAAGATCGACTAGCTACGGGGACCCAGTACTTC
TRBV2	TRBD2	NA	TRBJ2-1	CASSELSGGGAYNEQFF	TGTGCCAGCAGTGAATTAAGTGGCGGGGGGGCCTACAATGAGCAGTTCTTC
TRBV18	TRBD2	NA	TRBJ2-1	CASSLTGLAINEQFF	TGTGCCAGCTCACTCACGGGACTAGCTATAAATGAGCAGTTCTTC
TRBV6-5	TRBD1	few	TRBJ1-5	CASRRTGAQPQHF	TGTGCCAGCAGAAGGACAGGGGCTCAGCCCCAGCATTTT
TRBV11-2	NA	NA	TRBJ1-3	CASSLGGSTWGNTIYF	TGTGCCAGCAGCTTAGGAGGCAGCACTTGGGGAAACACCATATATTTT
TRBV28	NA	few	TRBJ2-1	CASSTRRAYNEQFF	TGTGCCAGCAGCACCAGGCGGGCCTACAATGAGCAGTTCTTC
TRBV3-1/TRBV3-2	NA	NA	TRBJ1-1	CASSQLATEAFF	TGTGCCAGCAGCCAACTTGCGACTGAAGCTTTCTTT
TRBV5-1	TRBD1	NA	TRBJ1-5	CASSQTGEGQPQHF	TGCGCCAGCAGCCAAACAGGGGAGGGTCAGCCCCAGCATTTT
TRBV30	NA	NA	TRBJ2-7	CAWSVLTGGEQYF	TGTGCCTGGAGTGTACTCACTGGTGGGGAGCAGTACTTC
TRBV9	NA	NA	TRBJ2-1	CASSVGGGANLNYNEQFF	TGTGCCAGCAGCGTAGGTGGGGGGGCGAATCTAAACTACAATGAGCAGTTCTTC
TRBV7-9	NA	NA	TRBJ2-7	CASSLDRVYEQYF	TGTGCCAGCAGCTTAGACAGGGTCTACGAGCAGTACTTC
TRBV5-1	TRBD2	NA	TRBJ2-2	CASSSLAGAIGELFF	TGCGCCAGCAGCAGTCTAGCGGGAGCGATCGGGGAGCTGTTTTTT
TRBV19	NA	NA	TRBJ2-7	CASSRRSGSSYEQYF	TGTGCCAGTAGTAGGCGATCGGGAAGCTCCTACGAGCAGTACTTC
TRBV18	TRBD1	once	TRBJ1-2	CASSVATGTGSNYGYTF	TGTGCCAGCTCAGTTGCAACGGGGACAGGGAGCAACTATGGCTACACCTTC
TRBV30	NA	NA	TRBJ2-2	CAWKPRRTGELFF	TGTGCCTGGAAACCCAGGCGGACCGGGGAGCTGTTTTTT
TRBV4-3	NA	NA	TRBJ2-7	CASSQDSRGSGGRTKQYF	TGCGCCAGCAGCCAAGATTCCAGGGGATCGGGTGGGCGGACGAAGCAGTACTTC
TRBV27	NA	NA	TRBJ2-2	CASSLEENTGELFF	TGTGCCAGCAGTTTAGAGGAGAACACCGGGGAGCTGTTTTTT
TRBV5-1	TRBD1	NA	TRBJ1-5	CASSLAGGFSNQPQHF	TGCGCCAGCAGCTTGGCAGGGGGGTTTAGCAATCAGCCCCAGCATTTT
TRBV24-1	TRBD1	NA	TRBJ2-1	CATSDPGTGGYNEQFF	TGTGCCACCAGTGACCCCGGGACAGGGGGCTACAATGAGCAGTTCTTC
TRBV18	TRBD2	NA	TRBJ2-3	CASSPRGGTDTQYF	TGTGCCAGCTCACCACGGGGGGGAACAGATACGCAGTATTTT
TRBV19	TRBD1	NA	TRBJ1-2	CASSMDRGGGYTF	TGTGCCAGTAGTATGGACAGGGGGGGCGGCTACACCTTC
TRBV5-8	NA	NA	TRBJ2-2	CASSLTSPNTGELFF	TGTGCCAGCAGCTTAACTAGCCCGAACACCGGGGAGCTGTTTTTT
TRBV4-1	NA	NA	TRBJ1-1	CASSQIGVGGEAFF	TGCGCCAGCAGCCAGATCGGCGTGGGGGGTGAAGCTTTCTTT
TRBV12-3/TRBV12-4	NA	NA	TRBJ2-3	CASRLESDTQYF	TGTGCCAGCAGATTGGAATCGGATACGCAGTATTTT